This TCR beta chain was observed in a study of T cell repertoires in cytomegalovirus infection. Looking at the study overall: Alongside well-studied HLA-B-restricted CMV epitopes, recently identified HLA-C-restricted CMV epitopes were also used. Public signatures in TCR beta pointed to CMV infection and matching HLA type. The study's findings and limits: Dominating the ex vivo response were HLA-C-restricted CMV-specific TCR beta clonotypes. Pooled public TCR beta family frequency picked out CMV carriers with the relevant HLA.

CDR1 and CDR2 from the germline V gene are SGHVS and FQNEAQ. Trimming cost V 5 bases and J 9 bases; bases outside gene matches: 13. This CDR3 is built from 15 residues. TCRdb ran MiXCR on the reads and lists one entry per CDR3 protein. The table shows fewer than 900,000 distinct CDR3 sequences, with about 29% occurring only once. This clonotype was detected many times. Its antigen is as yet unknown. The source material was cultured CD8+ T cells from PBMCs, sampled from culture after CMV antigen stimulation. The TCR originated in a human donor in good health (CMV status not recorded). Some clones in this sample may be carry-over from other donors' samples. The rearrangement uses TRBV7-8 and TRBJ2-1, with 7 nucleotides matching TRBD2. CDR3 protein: CASSASGTTLGEQFF. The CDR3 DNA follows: TGTGCCAGCAGCGCCTCCGGGACTACTCTAGGTGAGCAGTTCTTC.